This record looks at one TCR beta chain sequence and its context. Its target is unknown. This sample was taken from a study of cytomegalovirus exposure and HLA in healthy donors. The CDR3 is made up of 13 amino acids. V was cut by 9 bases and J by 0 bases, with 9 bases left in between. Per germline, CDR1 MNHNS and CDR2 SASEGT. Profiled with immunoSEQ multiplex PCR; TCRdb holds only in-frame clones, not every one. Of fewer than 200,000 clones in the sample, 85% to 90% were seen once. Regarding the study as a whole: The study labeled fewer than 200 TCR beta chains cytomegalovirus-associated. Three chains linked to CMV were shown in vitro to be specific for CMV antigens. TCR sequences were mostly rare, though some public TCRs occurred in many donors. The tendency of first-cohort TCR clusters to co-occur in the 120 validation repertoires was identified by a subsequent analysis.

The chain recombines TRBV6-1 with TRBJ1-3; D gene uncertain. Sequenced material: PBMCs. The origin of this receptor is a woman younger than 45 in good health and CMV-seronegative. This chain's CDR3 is CASAPVSGNTIYF. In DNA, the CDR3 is TGTGCCAGTGCACCGGTCTCTGGAAACACCATATATTTT.